This entry concerns a single T cell receptor (beta chain). Its target is unknown. This specimen belongs to a study of OX40 agonist ivuxolimab in advanced cancers. Study background: The patients got ivuxolimab, which is an agonistic anti-OX40 (CD134) antibody. Intravenous ivuxolimab at 0.01 to 10 mg/kg was given to patients every 2 weeks. Overall study results and limits: Among the nonresponders, some also had low normalized T-cell clonal expansion. With doses of 0.1 to 3.0 mg/kg, CD4+ and CD8+ blood T cells had undergone clonal expansion by week 6.

Assay used: immunoSEQ multiplex PCR; TCRdb lists only in-frame clones, some missing. The sample carries about 64,000 clones, 70% to 90% recorded once. V shed 5 bases and J 13 bases; nucleotides not matched to a gene: 7. The CDR3 contains 12 residues. Germline V gives CDR1 MDHEN, CDR2 SYDVKM. The specimen comprised CD4+ or CD8+ T cells sorted from blood, sampled in a trial of the OX40 agonist ivuxolimab. V is TRBV28 and J is TRBJ2-1; TRBD2 agrees at 8 bases. The source is an adult with an advanced solid tumor such as melanoma, head and neck, liver or kidney cancer. CDR3 loop: CASSRGGWQQFF. The CDR3 DNA is TGTGCCAGCAGTCGGGGGGGCTGGCAACAGTTCTTC.